This T cell receptor beta chain was observed in a study of T cells in Graves' hyperthyroidism and ophthalmopathy. An approximately 10 ml volume of fresh peripheral blood provided the PBMCs. Amplification targeted TCR beta CDR3 regions from RNA transcripts. First-round RT-PCR of the TCR CDR3 relied on the HTBI primer set. MiXCR, applied by TCRdb to the multiplex PCR reads, yields one record per CDR3 protein. The sample lists roughly 360,000 distinct CDR3 sequences, roughly 14% occurring once. Study observations and caveats: The model predicted ophthalmopathy a median around seven months before onset. Most thyroid clonotypes with frequency above 0.001 were detected in blood.

The sample holds many counts of this clonotype. Its matching antigen is unknown. The length of the CDR3 is 15 residues. Losses at the gene ends were 4 bases for V and 2 bases for J; bases not matched to a gene: 5. The rearrangement links TRBV12-3 or TRBV12-4 to TRBJ1-5; TRBD1 matches at 7 bases. Sequenced material: blood. This TCR was recovered from a man aged 25-40 years with Graves' hyperthyroidism that later progressed to Graves' ophthalmopathy. This CDR3 is CASSSEGAGNQPQHF. CDR3 sequence (DNA): TGTGCCAGCAGTTCAGAGGGGGCTGGCAATCAGCCCCAGCATTTT.